Following are 2 T cell receptor beta chains from one sample sequenced in a study of radiotherapy plus CTLA-4 blockade in lung cancer. Assay used: immunoSEQ multiplex PCR; TCRdb lists only in-frame clones, some missing. Of tens of thousands of clones in the sample, 78% were seen once. Source: peripheral blood, taken from a patient treated with radiotherapy plus ipilimumab. The receptors here all came from a human donor with non-small cell lung cancer who had stable disease on radiotherapy plus ipilimumab.

This rearrangement joins TRBV6-1 to TRBJ1-2; the match to TRBD1 covers 9 bases. Germline trimming cut 2 bases from V and 0 bases from J; bases unmatched to any gene: 4. Germline V gene data show CDR1 as MNHNS and CDR2 as SASEGT. There are 16 residues in the CDR3. CDR3 region: CASSEYWTGANYGYTF. The DNA for the CDR3 is TGTGCCAGCAGTGAATACTGGACAGGGGCTAACTATGGCTACACCTTC.

The chain joins TRBV30 to TRBJ2-7; 7 nucleotides line up with TRBD2. The CDR3 covers 15 residues. V shed 3 bases, J shed 0 bases, and the junction held 8 bases outside the gene matches. CDR1 is GTSNPN and CDR2 is SVGIG in the germline V gene (reference sequence). The CDR3 region has the DNA TGTGCCTGGAGGGTGGGGGGGGGATTCTCCTACGAGCAGTACTTC. It translates to CAWRVGGGFSYEQYF.